One and the same sample provided the 19 T cell receptor beta chains below, sequenced in a study of T-cell memory formation after mild COVID-19 (dated by TCRdb to 2020 to 2022). The receptor library was made with 5' RACE. Sequencer: Illumina NovaSeq 6000. TCRdb reran the public reads through fastp at Q25 and MiXCR, keeping productive beta chains. All rows with the same CDR3 protein become a single entry with the most common DNA and genes. The sample records about 430,000 distinct CDR3 sequences, less than 25% of which are singletons. Of the sample, 8.5% to 10% is held by the ten largest clones. Sequencing used PBMCs or a T cell subset sorted from them (not recorded which). The receptors were gathered from an adult woman who had mild COVID-19 (a few samples of this study predate the infection). The sample titles of this study are shuffled in the database, so cell type and time point are left out; the donor was told from shared clones.

The V and J genes are TRBV7-2 and TRBJ1-3; D is unclear. This CDR3 has 14 amino acids. V lost 5 bases and J lost 4, with 12 bases in between. Germline V gene lookup returns CDR1 SGHTA and CDR2 FQGNSA. The CDR3 coding sequence is TGTGCCAGCAGCAGACTGACAAGCGGAAACACCATATATTTT. This encodes CASSRLTSGNTIYF.

This clonotype came up a few times. The rearrangement links TRBV3-1 to TRBJ1-2; 9 bases map to TRBD1. The CDR3 has 13 amino acids. In germline, CDR1 is LGHDT, CDR2 YNNKEL (reference sequence). The ends lost 10 bases at V and 1 base at J; junction bases unmatched: 4. The CDR3 spells CATSGQGNYGYTF. Here the CDR3 DNA reads TGTGCCACCTCGGGACAGGGTAACTATGGCTACACCTTC.

A few counts support this clonotype. The chain couples TRBV4-1 to TRBJ1-3; D is unresolved. Germline V gene data show CDR1 as MGHRA and CDR2 as YSYEKL. The CDR3 has 14 amino acids. The ends were cut back, 3 bases at V and 2 bases at J, with 8 bases in the middle. This CDR3 is CASSQWAAGNTIYF. The CDR3, as DNA: TGCGCCAGCAGCCAGTGGGCCGCTGGAAACACCATATATTTT.

The chain employs TRBV7-2 and TRBJ2-2; possibly TRBD1 for D (5 bases). There are 15 residues in the CDR3. Trimming pared 5 bases from V and 2 bases from J, leaving 12 bases between. CDR1 is SGHTA and CDR2 is FQGNSA in the germline V gene. The DNA for the CDR3 is TGTGCCAGCAGCAAGCAGGGTTTTAACACCGGGGAGCTGTTTTTT. It yields the protein CASSKQGFNTGELFF.

The V call is TRBV5-1, the J call TRBJ2-7; D possibly corresponds to TRBD2 (5 bases). Germline lookup yields CDR1 SGHRS and CDR2 YFSETQ. V lost 1 base, J lost 2 bases, and 19 bases lay in between. This CDR3 is 17 amino acids long. The CDR3 spells CASSLRTATRVTYEQYF. The CDR3 coding sequence is TGCGCCAGCAGCTTGAGGACGGCTACTAGGGTTACCTACGAGCAGTACTTC.

In its sample, this clonotype was seen many times. The rearrangement links TRBV7-9 to TRBJ2-4; no clear D gene. Deletions cut 8 bases from V and 3 bases from J, with 14 bases between. Germline CDR1 and CDR2: SEHNR and FQNEAQ (reference sequence). The CDR3 extends over 14 amino acids. The DNA for the CDR3 is TGTGCCAGCGGACGAGATTCGAGCAAAAACATTCAGTACTTC. It yields the protein CASGRDSSKNIQYF.

The gene calls are TRBV7-2 and TRBJ2-5; TRBD2 aligns across 11 bases. J lost 0 bases, V lost 2 bases, and 8 bases had no gene match. Germline CDR1 SGHTA, CDR2 FQGNSA. The CDR3 runs 18 residues. This CDR3 reads CASSLYLAGGENQETQYF. CDR3 nucleotide sequence: TGTGCCAGCAGCTTATACCTAGCGGGGGGCGAAAACCAAGAGACCCAGTACTTC. Filled out from reference TRBV7-2 and TRBJ2-5, the complete variable domain reads GAGVSQSPSNKVTEKGKDVELRCDPISGHTALYWYRQSLGQGLEFLIYFQGNSAPDKSGLPSDRFSAERTGGSVSTLTIQRTQQEDSAVYLCASSLYLAGGENQETQYFGPGTRLLVL.

The chain is built from TRBV20-1 and TRBJ2-1, with D unclear. This CDR3 contains 14 residues. The V end lost 4 bases, the J end lost 0 bases, and 10 bases lay between the germline ends. CDR1 is DFQATT and CDR2 is SNEGSKA in the germline V gene (reference sequence). The CDR3 reads CSATRGSSYNEQFF. The DNA of the CDR3 is TGCAGTGCTACCCGAGGAAGCTCCTACAATGAGCAGTTCTTC.

This clonotype was detected ten times or more. This chain connects TRBV14 to TRBJ2-4; D may be TRBD1 (8 bases). The CDR3 spans 17 residues. V lost 4 bases, J lost 6 bases, and 22 bases lay in between. The germline V gene encodes CDR1 SGHDN and CDR2 FVKESK. DNA of the CDR3: TGTGCCAGCAGCCCAGGACAGGGAGGGGTTCTTAGAAACATTCAGTACTTC. Translating it yields CASSPGQGGVLRNIQYF.

This clonotype showed up just a few times. The rearrangement uses TRBV5-8 and TRBJ2-1; weak D call: TRBD1 (6 bases). V lost 3 bases and J lost 4, with 14 bases in between. CDR1 is SGHTS and CDR2 is YDEGEE in the germline V gene. The CDR3 length is 15 residues. CDR3 in amino acids: CASSSPGADYNEQFF. Written as DNA, the CDR3 is TGTGCCAGCAGCTCGCCAGGGGCAGATTACAATGAGCAGTTCTTC.

The chain links TRBV6-5 to TRBJ2-1; TRBD2 matches 11 bases. This CDR3 comprises 15 residues. V shed 6 bases and J 9 bases; nucleotides not matched to a gene: 10. CDR1 and CDR2 from the germline V gene are MNHEY and SVGAGI. CDR3 sequence: CASRETSGIYGEQFF. For the CDR3, the DNA is TGTGCCAGCAGAGAGACTAGCGGGATATATGGTGAGCAGTTCTTC.

This clonotype was counted between two and nine times. As DNA, the CDR3 is TGTGCCAGCAGTTTAAGGGACTCCTACTACGAGCAGTACTTC. This encodes CASSLRDSYYEQYF. The chain uses TRBV12-3 or TRBV12-4 and TRBJ2-7; weak D call: TRBD2 (6 bases). The CDR3 contains 14 residues. V shed 2 bases and J shed 3 bases, with 11 bases lying between them.

V gene TRBV13 combines with J gene TRBJ2-1; 9 nucleotides match TRBD1. Germline CDR1 PRHDT, CDR2 FYEKMQ (reference sequence). The CDR3 consists of 17 residues. Trimming took 5 bases from V and 4 from J; bases not matched to a gene: 12. This chain's CDR3 is CASSPRDRVSGYNEQFF. The DNA of the CDR3 is TGTGCCAGCAGCCCCCGGGACAGGGTCTCGGGATACAATGAGCAGTTCTTC.

CDR3 loop: CASSLGDRSTTSAFF. CDR3 bases: TGCGCCAGCAGCTTGGGGGACAGGTCAACGACTTCCGCTTTCTTT. The V call is TRBV5-1, the J call TRBJ1-1, with 8 bases matching TRBD1. The length of the CDR3 is 15 residues. Germline CDR1 and CDR2: SGHRS and YFSETQ. V lost 0 bases, J lost 11 bases, and 12 bases stayed unmatched.

In its sample, this clonotype was seen a few times. This rearrangement joins TRBV5-6 to TRBJ2-2; TRBD1 aligns across 7 bases. Germline-derived CDR1 and CDR2 are SGHDT and YYEEEE. The trim removed 2 bases at V and 1 base at J, leaving 8 bases unmatched. This CDR3 is 17 amino acids long. CDR3 bases: TGTGCCAGCAGCTTACGAACGACAGGGCTGAACACCGGGGAGCTGTTTTTT. Translated: CASSLRTTGLNTGELFF. The variable domain in full, completed from reference TRBV5-6 and TRBJ2-2, reads DAGVTQSPTHLIKTRGQQVTLRCSPKSGHDTVSWYQQALGQGPQFIFQYYEEEERQRGNFPDRFSGHQFPNYSSELNVNALLLGDSALYLCASSLRTTGLNTGELFFGEGSRLTVL.

The genes are TRBV2 and TRBJ2-7, with TRBD1 matching 7 bases. Trimming cost V 2 bases and J 4 bases; bases outside gene matches: 5. This CDR3 is 14 amino acids long. The germline CDR1 and CDR2 sequences are SNHLY and FYNNEI. The DNA for the CDR3 is TGTGCCAGCAGTGAACAGGGGGTATTATACGAGCAGTACTTC. Translating gives CASSEQGVLYEQYF.

This clonotype was seen a few times. The chain recombines TRBV20-1 with TRBJ2-1, with unresolved D. Trimming stripped 3 bases from V and 6 bases from J, with 9 bases between. The CDR3 contains 12 residues. The germline CDR1 and CDR2 sequences are DFQATT and SNEGSKA (reference sequence). CDR3 in DNA: TGCAGTGCTAGGGCTCAAGGCAATGAGCAGTTCTTC. Residues: CSARAQGNEQFF.

The V gene is TRBV18, the J gene TRBJ2-4; D uncertain. V lost 0 bases, J lost 9 bases, and 6 bases lay in between. CDR3 size: 12 residues. Germline V gene sequence: CDR1 KGHSH, CDR2 LQKENI. The CDR3 spells CASSPPSGIQYF. The CDR3 coding sequence is TGTGCCAGCTCACCACCGTCCGGCATTCAGTACTTC.

The J gene is TRBJ2-1, the V gene TRBV29-1; D might be TRBD1 (6 bases). V was pared by 4 bases and J by 5 bases, with 6 bases between. Looked up from germline, CDR1 is SQVTM and CDR2 is ANQGSEA. There are 11 residues in the CDR3. The DNA for the CDR3 is TGCAGCGTTGGGACAGACAATGAGCAGTTCTTC. Translated, it gives CSVGTDNEQFF.